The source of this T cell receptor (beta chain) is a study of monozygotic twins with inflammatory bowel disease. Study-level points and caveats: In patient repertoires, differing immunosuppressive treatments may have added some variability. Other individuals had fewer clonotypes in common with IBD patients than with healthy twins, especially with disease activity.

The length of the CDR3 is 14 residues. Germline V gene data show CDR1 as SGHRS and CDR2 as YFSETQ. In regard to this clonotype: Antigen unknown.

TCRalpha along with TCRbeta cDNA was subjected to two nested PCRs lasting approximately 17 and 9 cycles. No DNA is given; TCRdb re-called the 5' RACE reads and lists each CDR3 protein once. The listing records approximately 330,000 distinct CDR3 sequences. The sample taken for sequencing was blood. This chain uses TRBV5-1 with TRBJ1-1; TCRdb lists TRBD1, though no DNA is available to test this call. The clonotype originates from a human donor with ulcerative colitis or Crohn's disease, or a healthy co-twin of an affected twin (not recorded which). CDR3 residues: CASSPQGSYTEAFF.